Listed below are T cell receptor beta chains from one sample, sequenced in a study of blood T cell repertoires in COVID-19. Libraries were prepared by immunoSEQ multiplex PCR; TCRdb keeps only in-frame clonotypes and omits some of them. This table has 43,000 or so clones, about 85% appearing once. The sequenced sample was peripheral blood. These receptors all stem from a woman aged 80 or older with active COVID-19. The CDR3 runs from the conserved cysteine through the conserved F or W. The D gene is left open where the match is weak. Size is stated for part of the rows, as once, few or many counts, or as a class when the clone is expanded.

cdr3_length	v_call	j_call	d_call	clone_size	cdr3_nt	cdr3_aa
14	TRBV28	TRBJ1-3	.	.	TGTGCCAGCAGTTCAGACATTGGGGGAAACACCATATATTTT	CASSSDIGGNTIYF
14	TRBV4-3	TRBJ1-1	TRBD1	.	TGCGCCAGCAGCCGACAGGGGGCAAACACTGAAGCTTTCTTT	CASSRQGANTEAFF
14	TRBV7-2	TRBJ2-7	TRBD2	.	TGTGCCAGCACCCCGGGGGGTAGCTCCTACGAGCAGTACTTC	CASTPGGSSYEQYF
16	TRBV19	TRBJ2-5	.	.	TGTGCCAGTAGTATGTATCCGGGGATAACGAAGGAGACCCAGTACTTC	CASSMYPGITKETQYF
13	TRBV9	TRBJ1-2	.	.	TGTGCCAGCAGCGTAGATGATCTATATGGCTACACCTTC	CASSVDDLYGYTF
16	TRBV4-2	TRBJ1-6	TRBD1	.	TGTGCCAGCAGCCAAGATCCGGACAGGGCTACCTCACCCCTCCACTTT	CASSQDPDRATSPLHF
13	TRBV27	TRBJ1-5	.	once	TGTGCCAGCCGTTCTTATAGCAATCAGCCCCAGCATTTT	CASRSYSNQPQHF
17	TRBV28	TRBJ2-2	.	.	TGTGCCAGCAGCACCCCGGGACTCCCCAAAGACACCGGGGAGCTGTTTTTT	CASSTPGLPKDTGELFF
17	TRBV7-2	TRBJ1-1	TRBD1	once	TGTGCCAGCAGCTTAATGGGGGTGGGACAGCTGAACACTGAAGCTTTCTTT	CASSLMGVGQLNTEAFF
15	TRBV5-1	TRBJ1-4	TRBD1	once	TGCGCCAGCAGAGATTTACAGGGGGAGAATGAAAAACTGTTTTTT	CASRDLQGENEKLFF
15	TRBV7-2	TRBJ2-2	TRBD2	.	TGTGCCAGCAGCTTTCTGGCGGGGGGGAACGGGGAGCTGTTTTTT	CASSFLAGGNGELFF
16	TRBV7-2	TRBJ2-3	.	.	TGTGCCAGCAGCTTAGCCGGAGACTCTAGCACAGATACGCAGTATTTT	CASSLAGDSSTDTQYF
17	TRBV7-9	TRBJ1-5	.	.	TGTGCCAGCAGCTACTACGGACAGTACGGGCCGAATCAGCCCCAGCATTTT	CASSYYGQYGPNQPQHF
15	TRBV24-1	TRBJ1-2	.	.	TGTGCCACCAGTGATTCCACGGGGAGAGCGAGTGGCTACACCTTC	CATSDSTGRASGYTF
16	TRBV18	TRBJ1-2	TRBD1	.	TGTGCCAGCTCACCGAGGGTGGACAGGGGGATAGATGGCTACACCTTC	CASSPRVDRGIDGYTF
11	TRBV3-1/TRBV3-2	TRBJ1-1	.	.	TGTGCCAGCCGGGGGGGGGTTGAAGCTTTCTTT	CASRGGVEAFF
14	TRBV4-2	TRBJ2-1	.	.	TGTGCCAGCAGCCAAGATCCTCAGGGCAATGAGCAGTTCTTC	CASSQDPQGNEQFF
15	TRBV7-2	TRBJ1-1	TRBD1	.	TGTGCCAGCAGCTCCAGGGGGACCATGAACACTGAAGCTTTCTTT	CASSSRGTMNTEAFF
14	TRBV7-2	TRBJ2-7	TRBD2	.	TGTGCCAGCAGCTTAGGGGGGGGTTCCTACGAGCAGTACTTC	CASSLGGGSYEQYF
13	TRBV5-1	TRBJ2-7	TRBD1	.	TGCGCCAGCAGCTTACAGGGGTCCTACGAGCAGTACTTC	CASSLQGSYEQYF
16	TRBV9	TRBJ1-6	.	.	TGTGCCAGCAGCGTAAGCGGCGGCGGCTATAATTCACCCCTCCACTTT	CASSVSGGGYNSPLHF
17	TRBV7-3	TRBJ2-2	TRBD2	.	TGTGCCAGCAGCTTAATCGGAGGGACTAGCCACACCGGGGAGCTGTTTTTT	CASSLIGGTSHTGELFF
23	TRBV12-2	TRBJ1-4	.	few	TGTGCAAGTCGCTTGAGCCGAGCGGACAGGGGCAGAGAGCTCAAGGCAACTAATGAAAAACTGTTTTTT	CASRLSRADRGRELKATNEKLFF
17	TRBV19	TRBJ2-3	.	.	TGTGCCAGTAATTCCATACAGGGAGCCGTCGGCACAGATACGCAGTATTTT	CASNSIQGAVGTDTQYF
17	TRBV28	TRBJ2-4	TRBD2	once	TGTGCCAGCAGCACCCCCCCGGGGGGTGAACCCAAAAACATTCAGTACTTC	CASSTPPGGEPKNIQYF
17	TRBV4-3	TRBJ1-1	TRBD1	.	TGCGCCAGCAGCCAAGATTTAACAGGGGTTGGTAGACCTGAAGCTTTCTTT	CASSQDLTGVGRPEAFF
17	TRBV5-4	TRBJ2-2	TRBD2	.	TGTGCCAGCAGCTCCCTCTCTAGCGGGAGAAGGACCGGGGAGCTGTTTTTT	CASSSLSSGRRTGELFF
17	TRBV14	TRBJ2-2	.	.	TGTGCCAGCCAGTCGGGTAGCGAGAGCCTCATTGGCGGGGAGCTGTTTTTT	CASQSGSESLIGGELFF
14	TRBV7-6	TRBJ2-2	TRBD2	.	TGTGCCAGCAGCTTTAGCGGGGGAACCGGGGAGCTGTTTTTT	CASSFSGGTGELFF
12	TRBV6-5	TRBJ1-5	.	once	TGTGCCAGCAGACTTAGCAATCAGCCCCAGCATTTT	CASRLSNQPQHF
19	TRBV10-2	TRBJ1-2	TRBD1	.	TGCGCCAGCAGTGATTCGGCTTACAGGGGTAGGGGGAGTAACTATGGCTACACCTTC	CASSDSAYRGRGSNYGYTF
16	TRBV4-1	TRBJ2-3	TRBD2	.	TGCGCCAGCAGCCTCCCCATGGGGGGGGTGGGAGATACGCAGTATTTT	CASSLPMGGVGDTQYF
15	TRBV19	TRBJ1-5	TRBD1	.	TGTGCCAGTAGTATAGCCCCAACAGGGGCCCAGCCCCAGCATTTT	CASSIAPTGAQPQHF
16	TRBV19	TRBJ2-1	TRBD2	.	TGTGCCAGTTCAAGAAATCTCGGGGGGGGACACAATGAGCAGTTCTTC	CASSRNLGGGHNEQFF
14	TRBV4-1	TRBJ1-5	TRBD1	.	TGCGCCAGCAGCGACTCAGGGGGTAATCAGCCCCAGCATTTT	CASSDSGGNQPQHF
15	TRBV6-4	TRBJ2-7	.	.	.	CARGHTRVGGGIDDF
13	TRBV19	TRBJ1-1	.	few	TGTGCCAGTAGTACCGGGGGGAGGGCTGAAGCTTTCTTT	CASSTGGRAEAFF
16	TRBV19	TRBJ1-4	.	once	TGTGCCAGTAGTATCAATCCCGCCAGAAAGAATGAAAAACTGTTTTTT	CASSINPARKNEKLFF
16	TRBV7-9	TRBJ1-6	.	many	TGTGCCAGCAGCTCCCGGGGGTCTGTCGGGGATTCACCCCTCCACTTT	CASSSRGSVGDSPLHF
17	TRBV7-2	TRBJ2-5	TRBD2	.	TGTGCCAGCAGCGGCGGACTAGCGGGGCTAAATCAAGAGACCCAGTACTTC	CASSGGLAGLNQETQYF
13	TRBV30	TRBJ1-1	.	.	TGTGCCTGGAGTGGATACAGTGGTTCTGAAGCTTTCTTT	CAWSGYSGSEAFF
13	TRBV3-1/TRBV3-2	TRBJ2-1	TRBD1	.	TGTGCCAGCCAAGGGGACAGCTACAATGAGCAGTTCTTC	CASQGDSYNEQFF
15	TRBV7-9	TRBJ2-7	TRBD1	.	TGTGCCAGCAGCGAGGTTGGGACAGGGAGTTTCGAGCAGTACTTC	CASSEVGTGSFEQYF
15	TRBV9	TRBJ2-5	TRBD2	.	TGTGCCAGCAGCATGGGGACTACCTCTCAAGAGACCCAGTACTTC	CASSMGTTSQETQYF
13	TRBV3-1/TRBV3-2	TRBJ2-7	.	.	TGTGCCAGCAGCCCACGCAGTGCCTACGAGCAGTACTTC	CASSPRSAYEQYF
15	TRBV10-3	TRBJ2-3	TRBD2	.	TGTGCCATCCGAGGCGGGGGGCTCCCCACAGATACGCAGTATTTT	CAIRGGGLPTDTQYF
15	TRBV9	TRBJ2-7	.	.	TGTGCCAGCAGCCGTACAGGGAGGGCGGACTACGAGCAGTACTTC	CASSRTGRADYEQYF
14	TRBV4-3	TRBJ2-5	.	few	TGCGCCAGCAGCCAAGATACTAGCAGAGAGACCCAGTACTTC	CASSQDTSRETQYF
16	TRBV9	TRBJ2-1	.	.	TGTGCCAGCAGCCCGCGGGCAGCGGGTACACACAATGAGCAGTTCTTC	CASSPRAAGTHNEQFF
14	TRBV5-6	TRBJ1-6	.	.	TGTGCCAGCAGCTTGCCCAGGGCGGATTCACCCCTCCACTTT	CASSLPRADSPLHF
16	TRBV9	TRBJ2-7	TRBD2	.	TGTGCCAGCAGCACCCTTAGCGGGGGGATCCCTTACGAGCAGTACTTC	CASSTLSGGIPYEQYF
15	TRBV7-9	TRBJ2-5	.	.	TGTGCCAGCAGCTTAGAAGGAGGGTACCAAGAGACCCAGTACTTC	CASSLEGGYQETQYF